What follows are 29 T cell receptor beta chains derived from one specimen sequenced in a study of OX40 agonist ivuxolimab in advanced cancers. Library creation used the immunoSEQ multiplex PCR assay. TCRdb re-hosts the immuneACCESS table, in-frame sequences only. Its copies lack some clones; in the studies checked, an unresolved V gene accounts for under half of them, and the cause for the rest is not known. The sample has approximately 81,000 clones on record, roughly 91% of them singletons. The top ten constitute 13% to 15% of the sample. The source was CD4+ or CD8+ T cells sorted from blood, collected in a trial of the OX40 agonist ivuxolimab. The receptor source for this set is an adult with an advanced solid tumor such as melanoma, head and neck, liver or kidney cancer.

The gene calls are TRBV4-3 and TRBJ2-5; TRBD2 matches 11 bases. Germline V gene lookup returns CDR1 LGHNA and CDR2 YSLEER. V gave up 4 bases and J gave up 1 base; unmatched junction bases: 2. The CDR3 loop spans 15 amino acids. The DNA of the CDR3 is TGCGCCAGCAGCCCGGGACTAGCGGCCCAAGAGACCCAGTACTTC. Amino acids: CASSPGLAAQETQYF.

This clone was found a few times. The chain joins TRBV9 to TRBJ1-5, with D perhaps TRBD1 (6 bases). Germline CDR1 and CDR2: SGDLS and YYNGEE. The V end lost 4 bases, the J end lost 2 bases, and 13 bases lay between the germline ends. The CDR3 covers 15 residues. The CDR3 reads CASSKGQPRNQPQHF. The CDR3 DNA is TGTGCCAGCAGCAAAGGACAGCCTCGCAATCAGCCCCAGCATTTT. Drawing the rest from reference TRBV9 and TRBJ1-5, the complete variable domain is DSGVTQTPKHLITATGQRVTLRCSPRSGDLSVYWYQQSLDQGLQFLIQYYNGEERAKGNILERFSAQQFPDLHSELNLSSLELGDSALYFCASSKGQPRNQPQHFGDGTRLSIL.

V and J are TRBV4-2 and TRBJ1-2; D ambiguous. The ends were cut back, 1 base at V and 4 bases at J, with 4 bases in the middle. The CDR3 covers 12 residues. Per the germline V gene, CDR1 is LGHNA and CDR2 is YNFKEQ. The CDR3 nucleotides read TGTGCCAGCAGCCAAGTTGGCTATGGCTACACCTTC. Translated, it gives CASSQVGYGYTF.

The V gene is TRBV19, the J gene TRBJ2-7; D is perhaps TRBD1 (6 bases). V lost 5 bases to trimming and J lost 2 bases, with 13 bases between them. The CDR3 runs to 14 residues. Germline V gene lookup returns CDR1 LNHDA and CDR2 SQIVND (reference sequence). This chain's CDR3 is CASSDRKITYEQYF. The CDR3 DNA reads TGTGCCAGTAGTGACAGGAAAATTACCTACGAGCAGTACTTC.

V usage is TRBV23-1 and J usage is TRBJ1-1, with a weak D call TRBD1 (6 bases). TRBV23-1 is placed among ORFs of uncertain function. The length of the CDR3 is 14 residues. Trimming shortened V by 11 bases and J by 4 bases, and 20 bases separated the two germline ends. In nucleotides, the CDR3 is TGCGCCCGCCGTTTTGCCCCAGGGGCCACTGAAGCTTTCTTT. This sequence encodes CARRFAPGATEAFF.

A few counts support this clone. This chain connects TRBV6-5 to TRBJ1-1; D remains unclear. The ends were cut back, 8 bases at V and 5 bases at J, with 9 bases in the middle. Germline V gene lookup returns CDR1 MNHEY and CDR2 SVGAGI. This CDR3 spans 11 amino acids. The CDR3 DNA follows: TGTGCCAGCGGTTTTCTAACTGAAGCTTTCTTT. Protein: CASGFLTEAFF.

The V gene is TRBV4-1, the J gene TRBJ2-5; D is possibly TRBD2 (7 bases). CDR1 and CDR2 (germline): MGHRA, YSYEKL. The CDR3 covers 17 residues. V dropped 0 bases and J dropped 0 bases, with 14 bases sitting between them. The CDR3 protein is CASSQDSGGPDQETQYF. CDR3 DNA: TGCGCCAGCAGCCAAGATTCGGGGGGCCCGGACCAAGAGACCCAGTACTTC.

The genes are TRBV7-2 and TRBJ1-5, with D unresolved. From germline, CDR1 is SGHTA and CDR2 FQGNSA. CDR3 size: 17 residues. V was trimmed by 1 base and J by 2 bases, leaving 15 bases between them. The CDR3 here is CASSLDGSLGGNQPQHF. The CDR3 DNA is TGTGCCAGCAGCTTAGATGGTAGCTTAGGAGGCAATCAGCCCCAGCATTTT.

The sample holds one count of this clone. The gene calls are TRBV12-5 and TRBJ2-1, with D perhaps TRBD1 (5 bases). V lost 7 bases and J lost 3, with 7 bases in between. Germline V gene sequence: CDR1 LGHNT, CDR2 FRNRAP. This CDR3 is built from 12 residues. The CDR3 reads CASVRGYNEQFF. The CDR3 region has the DNA TGTGCTAGTGTTAGGGGCTACAATGAGCAGTTCTTC.

The V call is TRBV4-3, the J call TRBJ1-2, with 10 bases aligning to TRBD1. After removal of 7 bases from V and 2 bases from J, the junction contained 4 bases not matched to a gene. The germline V gene has CDR1 LGHNA and CDR2 YSLEER. This CDR3 is 14 amino acids long. The CDR3 nucleotides are TGCGCCAGCACCCCGGGACAGGGGAACTATGGCTACACCTTC. Its translation: CASTPGQGNYGYTF.

The chain employs TRBV6-1 and TRBJ2-7; 12 bases match TRBD2. The V gene end was trimmed by 2 bases and the J gene end by 3 bases; junction bases not matched to a gene: 8. The germline V gene encodes CDR1 MNHNS and CDR2 SASEGT. The CDR3 loop spans 17 amino acids. CDR3 bases: TGTGCCAGCAGTGAACACCCGACTAGCGGGAGCCGCTACGAGCAGTACTTC. The encoded protein is CASSEHPTSGSRYEQYF.

This sequence joins TRBV19 and TRBJ2-1; 10 bases align to TRBD2. CDR3 size: 16 residues. The J segment lost 2 bases and the V segment lost 5 bases, leaving 6 bases of the junction unmatched. Germline lookup yields CDR1 LNHDA and CDR2 SQIVND (reference sequence). The CDR3 sequence is CASSPRLAGAYNEQFF. In DNA form, the CDR3 reads TGTGCCAGTAGTCCCCGACTAGCGGGCGCCTACAATGAGCAGTTCTTC.

V gene TRBV11-2 combines with J gene TRBJ2-7, with D perhaps TRBD1 (5 bases). Trimming removed 4 bases at V and 5 bases at J, with 24 bases between. CDR1 is SGHAT and CDR2 is FQNNGV in the germline V gene. The length of the CDR3 is 17 residues. The CDR3 nucleotides read TGTGCCAGCAGCTCCCCCCAGGGTTGGAACCCGACCGACGAGCAGTACTTC. Amino acids: CASSSPQGWNPTDEQYF.

This chain joins TRBV4-1 and TRBJ2-7, with 10 bases lining up with TRBD1. The germline CDR1 and CDR2 sequences are MGHRA and YSYEKL. This CDR3 has 14 residues. Trimming at V came to 5 bases and at J to 4 bases, leaving 5 bases not matched to a gene. CDR3 amino acids: CASSGPGQGYEQYF. The CDR3 coding sequence is TGCGCCAGCAGCGGGCCGGGACAGGGGTACGAGCAGTACTTC.

This clone occurred a few times. The chain links TRBV4-3 to TRBJ2-7; D perhaps matches TRBD2 (6 bases). The V gene's germline CDR1 is LGHNA and CDR2 YSLEER. The CDR3 loop spans 14 amino acids. V was clipped by 1 base and J by 6 bases, with 13 bases between them. As DNA, the CDR3 is TGCGCCAGCAGCCAAGGCGGTACTAGCACCGAGCAGTACTTC. Translated: CASSQGGTSTEQYF.

The chain is built from TRBV5-1 and TRBJ2-1; 14 nucleotides agree with TRBD2. The CDR3 runs 18 residues. V trimming: 4 bases; J trimming: 0 bases; junction bases outside the gene matches: 6. Germline V gene lookup returns CDR1 SGHRS and CDR2 YFSETQ. In DNA form, the CDR3 reads TGCGCCAGCAGCCCTAGGACTAGCGGGGGGAGCTCCTACAATGAGCAGTTCTTC. Translation gives CASSPRTSGGSSYNEQFF. Full variable domain (missing parts from reference TRBV5-1 and TRBJ2-1): KAGVTQTPRYLIKTRGQQVTLSCSPISGHRSVSWYQQTPGQGLQFLFEYFSETQRNKGNFPGRFSGRQFSNSRSEMNVSTLELGDSALYLCASSPRTSGGSSYNEQFFGPGTRLTVL.

The chain has TRBV4-3 and TRBJ2-3, with D perhaps matching TRBD2 (6 bases). Trimming stripped 10 bases from V and 4 bases from J, with 15 bases between. CDR1 and CDR2 from the germline V gene are LGHNA and YSLEER. This CDR3 contains 13 residues. CDR3 nucleotides: TGCGCCACCTCGACTGGCGGGGCAGATACGCAGTATTTT. As protein: CATSTGGADTQYF.

The chain combines TRBV5-1 with TRBJ2-3; tentative D call: TRBD1 (5 bases). The V and J ends lost 4 bases and 6 bases respectively, with 9 bases between them. The CDR3 has 12 amino acids. CDR1 and CDR2 from the germline V gene are SGHRS and YFSETQ. CDR3 protein: CASSRKGDTQYF. The CDR3 DNA reads as TGCGCCAGCAGCCGCAAGGGGGATACGCAGTATTTT.

The rearrangement joins TRBV6-1 to TRBJ1-1; 7 nucleotides agree with TRBD1. The V gene's germline CDR1 is MNHNS and CDR2 SASEGT. The CDR3 covers 15 residues. Trimming cost V 2 bases and J 5 bases; bases outside gene matches: 8. CDR3 coding DNA: TGTGCCAGCAGTGAATCCCCAGGGGGTTTGACTGAAGCTTTCTTT. Translated: CASSESPGGLTEAFF.

This chain links TRBV28 with TRBJ2-7; unclear D gene. The CDR3 has 13 residues. Trimming stripped 5 bases from V and 3 bases from J, with 11 bases between. CDR1 and CDR2 (germline): MDHEN, SYDVKM. As DNA, the CDR3 is TGTGCCAGCAGTCCTATCGCCGGCTACGAGCAGTACTTC. Its protein is CASSPIAGYEQYF.

This chain uses TRBV7-9 with TRBJ1-2; tentatively, D is TRBD1 (6 bases). The length of the CDR3 is 15 residues. V lost 5 bases to trimming and J lost 4 bases, with 17 bases between them. Germline V gene data show CDR1 as SEHNR and CDR2 as FQNEAQ (reference sequence). CDR3 sequence reads: CASSPDRGFFYGYTF. CDR3 bases: TGTGCCAGCAGCCCGGACAGAGGATTTTTCTATGGCTACACCTTC.

This rearrangement joins TRBV7-9 to TRBJ2-3; 9 positions match TRBD1. The length of the CDR3 is 16 residues. Germline loops: CDR1 SEHNR, CDR2 FQNEAQ (reference sequence). The V and J ends lost 5 bases and 2 bases, in that order; junction bases with no gene match: 8. CDR3 amino acids: CASSPRTGENTDTQYF. The DNA for the CDR3 is TGTGCCAGCAGCCCCCGGACAGGGGAAAACACAGATACGCAGTATTTT.

This chain uses TRBV5-4 with TRBJ1-1; D is undetermined. This CDR3 comprises 13 residues. CDR1 is SGHNT and CDR2 is YYREEE in the germline V gene (reference sequence). V was pared by 1 base and J by 10 bases, with 14 bases between. This chain's CDR3 is CASSLYQSVVAFF. For the CDR3, the DNA is TGTGCCAGCAGCTTGTACCAGTCCGTGGTAGCTTTCTTT.

The chain uses TRBV7-2 and TRBJ2-1; D is possibly TRBD1 (6 bases). The CDR3 extends over 12 amino acids. CDR1 and CDR2 (germline): SGHTA, FQGNSA. Trimming pared 4 bases from V and 8 bases from J, leaving 9 bases between. CDR3 in DNA: TGTGCCAGCAGCTACTGGACAGATGAGCAGTTCTTC. Translated, it gives CASSYWTDEQFF.

This clone was picked up one time. The rearrangement links TRBV7-9 to TRBJ1-4; D perhaps matches TRBD1 (5 bases). Germline loops: CDR1 SEHNR, CDR2 FQNEAQ (reference sequence). This CDR3 contains 14 residues. Trimming removed 7 bases at V and 8 bases at J, with 17 bases between. This CDR3 reads CASTSGGRGEKLFF. In nucleotides, the CDR3 is TGTGCCAGCACCTCGGGGGGGAGGGGCGAAAAACTGTTTTTT. Drawing the rest from reference TRBV7-9 and TRBJ1-4, the complete variable domain is DTGVSQNPRHKITKRGQNVTFRCDPISEHNRLYWYRQTLGQGPEFLTYFQNEAQLEKSRLLSDRFSAERPKGSFSTLEIQRTEQGDSAMYLCASTSGGRGEKLFFGSGTQLSVL.

The gene calls are TRBV7-7 and TRBJ2-1, with D perhaps TRBD1 or TRBD2 (5 bases each). The CDR3 consists of 15 residues. Germline-derived CDR1 and CDR2 are SSHAT and FNYEAQ (reference sequence). Trimming cost V 2 bases and J 7 bases, with 15 bases left between them. CDR3: CASSLISGARNEQFF. The DNA for the CDR3 is TGTGCCAGCAGCTTAATTTCCGGGGCGCGAAATGAGCAGTTCTTC.

This chain links TRBV18 with TRBJ2-7, with 8 bases fitting TRBD2. The junction had 8 bases not matched to a gene; V was cut back by 3 bases and J by 7 bases. CDR1 and CDR2 (germline): KGHSH, LQKENI. The CDR3 is 14 amino acids. CDR3 amino acids: CASSPSSGSYEQYF. CDR3 DNA sequence: TGTGCCAGCTCACCCTCCAGCGGGAGTTATGAGCAGTACTTC. The full variable domain, completed using reference TRBV18 and TRBJ2-7, is NAGVMQNPRHLVRRRGQEARLRCSPMKGHSHVYWYRQLPEEGLKFMVYLQKENIIDESGMPKERFSAEFPKEGPSILRIQQVVRGDSAAYFCASSPSSGSYEQYFGPGTRLTVT.

The chain couples TRBV19 to TRBJ2-7; TRBD1 matches at 12 bases. This CDR3 is 14 amino acids long. J gave up 7 bases and V 6 bases, and 7 bases lay outside the gene matches. The germline V gene has CDR1 LNHDA and CDR2 SQIVND (reference sequence). CDR3 amino acids: CASSAGTGGREQYF. CDR3 nucleotide sequence: TGTGCCAGTAGCGCCGGGACAGGGGGCCGGGAGCAGTACTTC. The full variable domain, with the rest looked up from reference TRBV19 and TRBJ2-7, is DGGITQSPKYLFRKEGQNVTLSCEQNLNHDAMYWYRQDPGQGLRLIYYSQIVNDFQKGDIAEGYSVSREKKESFPLTVTSAQKNPTAFYLCASSAGTGGREQYFGPGTRLTVT.

CDR3 coding DNA: TGTGCCAGCAGCCAAAGACTAGCGGGAGGCCCTAGCACAGATACGCAGTATTTT. Its protein product is CASSQRLAGGPSTDTQYF. The chain carries TRBV9 and TRBJ2-3, with 13 nucleotides matching TRBD2. The V gene end was trimmed by 4 bases and the J gene end by 0 bases; junction bases not matched to a gene: 8. CDR3 size: 18 residues. CDR1 SGDLS and CDR2 YYNGEE come from the germline V gene. Combining the CDR3 with reference TRBV9 and TRBJ2-3 gives the whole variable domain DSGVTQTPKHLITATGQRVTLRCSPRSGDLSVYWYQQSLDQGLQFLIQYYNGEERAKGNILERFSAQQFPDLHSELNLSSLELGDSALYFCASSQRLAGGPSTDTQYFGPGTRLTVL.